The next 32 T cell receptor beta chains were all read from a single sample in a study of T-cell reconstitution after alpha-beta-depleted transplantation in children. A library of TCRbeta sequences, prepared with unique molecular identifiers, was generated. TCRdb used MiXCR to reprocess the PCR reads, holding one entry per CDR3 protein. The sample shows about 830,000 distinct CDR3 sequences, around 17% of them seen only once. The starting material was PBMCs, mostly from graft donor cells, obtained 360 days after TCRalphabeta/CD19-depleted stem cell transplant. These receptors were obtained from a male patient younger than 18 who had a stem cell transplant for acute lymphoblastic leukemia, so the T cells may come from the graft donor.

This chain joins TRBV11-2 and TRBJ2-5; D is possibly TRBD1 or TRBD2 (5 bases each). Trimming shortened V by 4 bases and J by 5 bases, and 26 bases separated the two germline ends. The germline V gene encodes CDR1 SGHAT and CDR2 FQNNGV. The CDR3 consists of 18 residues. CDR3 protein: CASSSLWTYLTEGETQYF. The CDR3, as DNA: TGTGCCAGCAGCTCCCTATGGACATATCTGACTGAGGGGGAGACCCAGTACTTC. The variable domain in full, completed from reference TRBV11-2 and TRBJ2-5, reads EAGVAQSPRYKIIEKRQSVAFWCNPISGHATLYWYQQILGQGPKLLIQFQNNGVVDDSQLPKDRFSAERLKGVDSTLKIQPAKLEDSAVYLCASSSLWTYLTEGETQYFGPGTRLLVL.

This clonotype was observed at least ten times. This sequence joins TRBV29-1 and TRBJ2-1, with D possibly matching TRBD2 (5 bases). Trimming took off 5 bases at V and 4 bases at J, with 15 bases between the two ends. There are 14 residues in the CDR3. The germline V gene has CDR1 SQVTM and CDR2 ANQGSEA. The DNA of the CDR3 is TGCAGCGTTAATCCAGCGGCCGCTTACAATGAGCAGTTCTTC. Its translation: CSVNPAAAYNEQFF.

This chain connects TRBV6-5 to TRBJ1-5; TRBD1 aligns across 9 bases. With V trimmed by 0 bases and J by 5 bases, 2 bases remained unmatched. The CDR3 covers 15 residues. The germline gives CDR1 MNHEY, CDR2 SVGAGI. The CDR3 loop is CASSYSWTGDQPQHF. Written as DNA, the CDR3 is TGTGCCAGCAGTTACTCTTGGACAGGGGATCAGCCCCAGCATTTT.

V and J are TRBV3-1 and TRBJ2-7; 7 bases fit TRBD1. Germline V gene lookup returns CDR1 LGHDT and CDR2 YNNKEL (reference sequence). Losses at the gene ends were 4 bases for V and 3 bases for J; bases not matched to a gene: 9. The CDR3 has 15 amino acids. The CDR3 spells CASSPGDRIFYEQYF. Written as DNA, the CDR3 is TGTGCCAGCAGCCCCGGGGACAGAATATTCTACGAGCAGTACTTC.

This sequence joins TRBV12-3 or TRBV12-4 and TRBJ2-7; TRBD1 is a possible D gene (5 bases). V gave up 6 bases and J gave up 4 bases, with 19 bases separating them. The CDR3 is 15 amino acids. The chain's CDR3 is CASRPVGRALYEQYF. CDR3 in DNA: TGTGCCAGCAGGCCGGTGGGCAGGGCGCTGTACGAGCAGTACTTC.

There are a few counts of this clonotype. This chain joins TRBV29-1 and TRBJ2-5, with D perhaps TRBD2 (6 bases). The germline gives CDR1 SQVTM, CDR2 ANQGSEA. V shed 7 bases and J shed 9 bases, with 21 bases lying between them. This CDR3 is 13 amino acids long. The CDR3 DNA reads TGCAGCGCCTCGGAGGGTTCTTATAGATCCCAGTACTTC. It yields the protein CSASEGSYRSQYF.

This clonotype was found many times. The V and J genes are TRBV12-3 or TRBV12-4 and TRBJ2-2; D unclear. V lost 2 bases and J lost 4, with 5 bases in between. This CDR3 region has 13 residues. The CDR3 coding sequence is TGTGCCAGCAGTTTAAGGAGCACCGGGGAGCTGTTTTTT. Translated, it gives CASSLRSTGELFF.

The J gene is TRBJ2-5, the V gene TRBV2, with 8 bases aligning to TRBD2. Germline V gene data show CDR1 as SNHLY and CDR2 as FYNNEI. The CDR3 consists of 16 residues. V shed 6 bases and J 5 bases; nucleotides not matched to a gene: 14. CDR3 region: CASSSGSGGARETQYF. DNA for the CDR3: TGTGCCAGCAGCTCCGGGAGCGGGGGAGCCCGGGAGACCCAGTACTTC.

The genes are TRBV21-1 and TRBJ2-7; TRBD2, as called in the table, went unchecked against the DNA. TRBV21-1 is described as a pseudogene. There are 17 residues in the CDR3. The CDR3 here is CASSNLMDERQYYEQYF. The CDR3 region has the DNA TGTGCCAGCAGCAACCTTATGGACGAGCGGCAGTACTACGAGCAGTACTTC.

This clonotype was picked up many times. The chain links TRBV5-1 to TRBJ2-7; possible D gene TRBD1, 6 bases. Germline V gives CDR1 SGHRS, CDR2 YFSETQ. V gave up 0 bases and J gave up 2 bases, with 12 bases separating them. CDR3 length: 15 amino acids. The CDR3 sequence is CASSLVRGSTYEQYF. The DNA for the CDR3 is TGCGCCAGCAGCTTGGTTAGGGGGTCGACCTACGAGCAGTACTTC.

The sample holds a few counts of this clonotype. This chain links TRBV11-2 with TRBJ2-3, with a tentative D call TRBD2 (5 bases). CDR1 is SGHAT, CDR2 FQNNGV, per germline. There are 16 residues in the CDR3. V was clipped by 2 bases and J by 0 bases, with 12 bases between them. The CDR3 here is CASSLFHSASTDTQYF. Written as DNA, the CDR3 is TGTGCCAGCAGCTTATTTCATAGCGCGAGCACAGATACGCAGTATTTT.

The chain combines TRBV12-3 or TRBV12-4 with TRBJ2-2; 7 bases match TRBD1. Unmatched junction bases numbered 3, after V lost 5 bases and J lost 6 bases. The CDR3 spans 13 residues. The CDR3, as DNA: TGTGCCAGCAGTGAACAGGGGCCCGGGGAGCTGTTTTTT. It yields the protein CASSEQGPGELFF.

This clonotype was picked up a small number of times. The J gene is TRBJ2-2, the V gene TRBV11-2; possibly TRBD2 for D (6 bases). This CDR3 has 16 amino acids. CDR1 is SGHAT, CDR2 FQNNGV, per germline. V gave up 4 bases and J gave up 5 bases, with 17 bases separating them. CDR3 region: CASSSPGEFRTGELFF. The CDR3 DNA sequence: TGTGCCAGCAGCTCCCCGGGGGAGTTTAGGACCGGGGAGCTGTTTTTT. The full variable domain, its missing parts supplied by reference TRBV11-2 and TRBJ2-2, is EAGVAQSPRYKIIEKRQSVAFWCNPISGHATLYWYQQILGQGPKLLIQFQNNGVVDDSQLPKDRFSAERLKGVDSTLKIQPAKLEDSAVYLCASSSPGEFRTGELFFGEGSRLTVL.

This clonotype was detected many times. CDR3 nucleotide sequence: TGTGCCAGCTCACCACTGAGGACAGAAGAGACCCAGTACTTC. This gives the protein CASSPLRTEETQYF. The chain is built from TRBV18 and TRBJ2-5; a weak D match, TRBD1 (6 bases). The CDR3 sequence is 14 residues long. The germline V and J ends were trimmed by 1 base and 3 bases, with 9 bases remaining between them. From germline, CDR1 is KGHSH and CDR2 LQKENI.

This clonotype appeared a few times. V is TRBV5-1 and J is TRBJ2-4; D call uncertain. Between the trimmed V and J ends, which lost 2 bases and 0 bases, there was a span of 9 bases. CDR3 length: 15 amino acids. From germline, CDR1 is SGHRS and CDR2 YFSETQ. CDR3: CASSFGSLAKNIQYF. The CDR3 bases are TGCGCCAGCAGCTTTGGGTCCCTAGCCAAAAACATTCAGTACTTC. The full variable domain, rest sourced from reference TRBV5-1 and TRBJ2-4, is KAGVTQTPRYLIKTRGQQVTLSCSPISGHRSVSWYQQTPGQGLQFLFEYFSETQRNKGNFPGRFSGRQFSNSRSEMNVSTLELGDSALYLCASSFGSLAKNIQYFGAGTRLSVL.

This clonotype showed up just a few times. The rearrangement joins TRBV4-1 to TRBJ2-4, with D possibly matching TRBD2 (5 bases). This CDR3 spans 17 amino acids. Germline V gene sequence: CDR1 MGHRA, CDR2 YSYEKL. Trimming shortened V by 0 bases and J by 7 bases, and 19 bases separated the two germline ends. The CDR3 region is CASSQDPPVGAVNIQYF. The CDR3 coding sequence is TGCGCCAGCAGCCAAGATCCCCCGGTAGGAGCGGTTAACATTCAGTACTTC.

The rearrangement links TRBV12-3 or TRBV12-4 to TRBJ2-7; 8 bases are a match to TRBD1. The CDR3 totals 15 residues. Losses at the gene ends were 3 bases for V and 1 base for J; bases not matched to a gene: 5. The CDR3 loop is CASSLGTGLSYEQYF. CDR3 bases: TGTGCCAGCAGTTTGGGGACAGGACTTTCCTACGAGCAGTACTTC.

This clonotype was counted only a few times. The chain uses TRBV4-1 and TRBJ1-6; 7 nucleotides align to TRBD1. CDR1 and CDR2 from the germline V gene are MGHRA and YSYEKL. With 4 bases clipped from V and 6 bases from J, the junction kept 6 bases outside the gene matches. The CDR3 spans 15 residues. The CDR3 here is CASSPQQGRNSPLHF. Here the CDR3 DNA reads TGCGCCAGCAGCCCACAACAGGGGCGTAATTCACCCCTCCACTTT.

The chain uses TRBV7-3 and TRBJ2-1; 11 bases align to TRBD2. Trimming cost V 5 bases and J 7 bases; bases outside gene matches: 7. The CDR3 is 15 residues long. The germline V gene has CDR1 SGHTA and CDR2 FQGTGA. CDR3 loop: CASSPLAGDWNEQFF. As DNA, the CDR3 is TGTGCCAGCAGCCCACTAGCGGGAGATTGGAATGAGCAGTTCTTC.

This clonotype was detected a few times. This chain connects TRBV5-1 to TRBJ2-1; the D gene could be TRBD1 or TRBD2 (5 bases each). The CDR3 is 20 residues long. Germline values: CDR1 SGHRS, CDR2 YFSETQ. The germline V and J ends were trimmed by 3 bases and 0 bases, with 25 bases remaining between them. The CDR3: CASSWLGVNLALSSYNEQFF. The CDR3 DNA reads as TGCGCCAGCAGCTGGTTGGGGGTTAACTTAGCACTAAGCTCCTACAATGAGCAGTTCTTC.

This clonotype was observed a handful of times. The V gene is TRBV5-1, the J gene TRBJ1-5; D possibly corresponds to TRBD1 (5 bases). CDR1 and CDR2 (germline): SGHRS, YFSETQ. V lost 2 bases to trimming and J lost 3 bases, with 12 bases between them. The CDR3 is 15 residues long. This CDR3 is CASSLYGGDNQPQHF. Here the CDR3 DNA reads TGCGCCAGCAGCTTATACGGAGGGGACAATCAGCCCCAGCATTTT.

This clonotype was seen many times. The CDR3: CASSVDAPSYNEQFF. CDR3 nucleotide sequence: TGTGCCAGCAGCGTGGACGCCCCTTCCTACAATGAGCAGTTCTTC. The chain joins TRBV9 to TRBJ2-1; no clear D. CDR1 is SGDLS and CDR2 is YYNGEE in the germline V gene. There are 15 residues in the CDR3. Trimming left V 2 bases short and J 1 base short, with 10 bases between.

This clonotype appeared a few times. This CDR3 reads CASSLFTGVRAGELFF. The DNA for the CDR3 is TGCGCCAGCAGCTTGTTTACAGGGGTGCGGGCCGGGGAGCTGTTTTTT. The rearrangement joins TRBV5-1 to TRBJ2-2; TRBD1 matches at 7 bases. There are 16 residues in the CDR3. The germline V gene has CDR1 SGHRS and CDR2 YFSETQ. Trimming removed 1 base from V and 6 bases from J; junction bases left unmatched: 9.

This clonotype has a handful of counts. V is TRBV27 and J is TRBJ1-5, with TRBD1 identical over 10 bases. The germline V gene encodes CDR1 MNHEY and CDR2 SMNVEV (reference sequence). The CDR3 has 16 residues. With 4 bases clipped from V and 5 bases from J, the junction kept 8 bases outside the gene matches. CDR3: CASSSLPGQGYQPQHF. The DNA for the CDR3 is TGTGCCAGCAGTTCCCTTCCGGGACAGGGGTATCAGCCCCAGCATTTT.

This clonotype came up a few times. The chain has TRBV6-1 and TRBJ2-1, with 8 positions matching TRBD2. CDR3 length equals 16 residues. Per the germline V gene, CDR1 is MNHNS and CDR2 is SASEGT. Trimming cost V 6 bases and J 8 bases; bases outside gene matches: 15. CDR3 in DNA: TGTGCCAGCAGCCCCCTCCCGGGACTAGTATTCCATGAGCAGTTCTTC. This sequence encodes CASSPLPGLVFHEQFF.

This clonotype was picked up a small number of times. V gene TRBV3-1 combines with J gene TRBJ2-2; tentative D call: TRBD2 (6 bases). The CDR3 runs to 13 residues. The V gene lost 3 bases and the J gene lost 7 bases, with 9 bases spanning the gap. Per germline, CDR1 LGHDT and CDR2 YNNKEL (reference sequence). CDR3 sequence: CASSHRRDGELFF. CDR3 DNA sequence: TGTGCCAGCAGCCACCGGAGGGACGGGGAGCTGTTTTTT.

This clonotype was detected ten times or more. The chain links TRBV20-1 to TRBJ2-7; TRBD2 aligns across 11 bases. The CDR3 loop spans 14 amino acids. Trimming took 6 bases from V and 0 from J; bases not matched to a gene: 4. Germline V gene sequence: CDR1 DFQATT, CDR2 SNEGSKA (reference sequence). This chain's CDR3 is CSAQGLADSYEQYF. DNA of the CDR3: TGCAGTGCCCAGGGACTAGCGGACTCCTACGAGCAGTACTTC.

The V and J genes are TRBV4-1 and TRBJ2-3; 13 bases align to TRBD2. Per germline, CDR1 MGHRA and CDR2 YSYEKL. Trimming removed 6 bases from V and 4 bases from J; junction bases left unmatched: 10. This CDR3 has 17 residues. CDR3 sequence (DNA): TGCGCCAGCAGTCAAACCACGACTAGCGGGAGGTCAGATACGCAGTATTTT. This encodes CASSQTTTSGRSDTQYF.

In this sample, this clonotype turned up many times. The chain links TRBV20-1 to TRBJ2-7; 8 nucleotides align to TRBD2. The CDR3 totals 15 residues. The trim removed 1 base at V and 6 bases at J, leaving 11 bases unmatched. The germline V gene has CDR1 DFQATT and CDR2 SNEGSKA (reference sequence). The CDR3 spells CSARGSGRSSLEQYF. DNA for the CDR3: TGCAGTGCTAGAGGGAGCGGGAGATCTTCTCTCGAGCAGTACTTC.

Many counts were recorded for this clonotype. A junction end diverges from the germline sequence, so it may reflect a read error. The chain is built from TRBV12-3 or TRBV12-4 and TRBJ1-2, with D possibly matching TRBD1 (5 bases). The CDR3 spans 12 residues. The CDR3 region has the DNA TGTGCCAGCAGTTTAGTCGGGACCGCCTTGGCCTTC. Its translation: CASSLVGTALAF.

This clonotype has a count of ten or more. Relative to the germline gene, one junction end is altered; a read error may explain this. CDR3 loop: CASSSGRQETQYF. CDR3 in DNA: TGCGCCAGCAGCTCAGGGCGGCAAGAGACCCAGTACTTC. The rearrangement joins TRBV12-3 or TRBV12-4 to TRBJ2-5, with D perhaps matching TRBD1 (5 bases). CDR3 length: 13 residues.

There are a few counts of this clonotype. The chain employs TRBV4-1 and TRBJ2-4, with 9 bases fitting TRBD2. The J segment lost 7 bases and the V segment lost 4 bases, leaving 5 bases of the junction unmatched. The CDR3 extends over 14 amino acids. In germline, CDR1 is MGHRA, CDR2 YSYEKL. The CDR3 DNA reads TGCGCCAGCAGCCGTCTAGCGGGACTTAACATTCAGTACTTC. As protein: CASSRLAGLNIQYF.